This TCR beta chain came from a study of spatial heterogeneity in lung cancer. Time point of the sample: sample taken at primary tumor resection. Tumor, nontumor lung or frozen PBMC supplied whole RNA that was sequenced unsorted. TCRdb passed the 5' RACE reads through MiXCR, listing each CDR3 protein once. The sample lists about 85,000 distinct CDR3 sequences; more than 15% were seen once. The clonotype comes from a male donor with early-stage non-small cell lung cancer. Material: PBMCs, obtained at surgery.

CDR3 sequence (DNA): TGTGCCAGCAGGCTTGGGACAGGGGAAGCTTTCTTT. Amino acid sequence: CASRLGTGEAFF. The chain employs TRBV28 and TRBJ1-1; 9 bases line up with TRBD1. After removal of 6 bases from V and 8 bases from J, the junction contained 4 bases not matched to a gene. The CDR3 runs to 12 residues. The germline V gene encodes CDR1 MDHEN and CDR2 SYDVKM. The full variable domain, rest sourced from reference TRBV28 and TRBJ1-1, is DVKVTQSSRYLVKRTGEKVFLECVQDMDHENMFWYRQDPGLGLRLIYFSYDVKMKEKGDIPEGYSVSREKKERFSLILESASTNQTSMYLCASRLGTGEAFFGQGTRLTVV.